This T cell receptor beta chain was recovered during a study of blood T cell repertoires in COVID-19. Study background: The study drew acute and convalescent COVID-19 samples from the United States, Italy and Spain.

Sequencing was performed with immunoSEQ multiplex PCR; in TCRdb, only in-frame clones are kept and a portion is missing. Among almost 250,000 clones listed, 85% were seen once. Participants were aged roughly 18 to 90 years from roughly 26 US areas. Looked up from germline, CDR1 is LNHDA and CDR2 is SQIVND (reference sequence). V dropped 0 bases and J dropped 6 bases, with 14 bases sitting between them. CDR3 size: 16 residues. The chain recombines TRBV19 with TRBJ2-2; TRBD1 might be the D (5 bases). The sequencing input was PBMCs or T cells enriched from blood (not recorded which). The source is a woman between 45 and 60 years old with acute COVID-19. The DNA of the CDR3 is TGTGCCAGTAGTATAGAAGGCCCCAGGGCCCCCGGGGAGCTGTTTTTT. This codes for CASSIEGPRAPGELFF.